This record concerns one TCR beta chain sequence. These data belong to a study of blood T cell repertoires in COVID-19. The protocol was immunoSEQ multiplex PCR, while the TCRdb copy is restricted to in-frame clones and leaves out a portion. The sample has more than 150,000 clones; 75% to 80% are singletons. Germline lookup yields CDR1 SGHRS and CDR2 YFSETQ. This CDR3 is 15 amino acids long. V dropped 3 bases and J dropped 4; count of bases not matched to a gene: 8. The receptor comes from a woman in her 70s with acute or convalescent COVID-19. The sequencing sample was made of peripheral blood. The V call is TRBV5-1, the J call TRBJ2-3; 7 bases align to TRBD2. Here the CDR3 DNA reads TGCGCCAGCAGCTCGGCGGGAGCTTCGGCAGATACGCAGTATTTT. Its translation is CASSSAGASADTQYF.